This TCR beta chain was recorded in a study of human T cells and chemical hapten exposure. Documented time point: patch test 2, 6 weeks after DPC sensitization. Treatment: therapeutic diphenylcyclopropenone sensitization with weekly scalp DPC. This CDR3 comprises 13 residues. V dropped 2 bases and J dropped 10; count of bases not matched to a gene: 4. In the authors' methods: A typical sample had roughly 91,000 TCRs, with roughly 20,000 to 700,000 overall. TCRdb used MiXCR to reprocess the RACE reads, holding one entry per CDR3 protein. The V and J calls and clone size are TCRdb's, not the authors'. The sample records approximately 89,000 distinct CDR3 sequences, less than 8.5% being singletons. This clonotype came up many times.

The sequence was obtained from a woman younger than 45 with alopecia areata. Some clones in this sample may be carry-over from other donors' samples. This material consisted of whole blood, taken in connection with sensitization to the hapten diphenylcyclopropenone (DPC). This chain connects TRBV12-3 or TRBV12-4 to TRBJ2-1; 8 bases match TRBD1. As DNA, the CDR3 is TGTGCCAGCAGTTTAAGCTGGACAGGGGAGCAGTTCTTC. Its protein is CASSLSWTGEQFF.